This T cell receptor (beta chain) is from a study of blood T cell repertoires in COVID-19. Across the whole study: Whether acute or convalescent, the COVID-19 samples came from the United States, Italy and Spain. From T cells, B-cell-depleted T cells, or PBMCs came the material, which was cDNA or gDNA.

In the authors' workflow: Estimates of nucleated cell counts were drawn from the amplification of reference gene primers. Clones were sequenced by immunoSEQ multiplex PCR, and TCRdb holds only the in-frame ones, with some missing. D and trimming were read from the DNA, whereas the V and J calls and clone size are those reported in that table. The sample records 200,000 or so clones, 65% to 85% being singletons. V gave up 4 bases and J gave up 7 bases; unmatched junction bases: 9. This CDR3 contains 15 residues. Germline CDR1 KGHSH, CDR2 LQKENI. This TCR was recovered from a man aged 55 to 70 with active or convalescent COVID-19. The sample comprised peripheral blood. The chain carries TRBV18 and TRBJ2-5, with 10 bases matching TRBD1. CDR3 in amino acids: CASSLTPGQGSTQYF. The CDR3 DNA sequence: TGTGCCAGCTCACTAACTCCGGGACAGGGGTCGACCCAGTACTTC.